These 28 T cell receptor beta chains were all obtained from the same sample, sequenced in a study of response to subunit inactivated influenza vaccine (dated by TCRdb to 2016 to 2019). Receptor amplification or capture employed RT-PCR. Sequencing was carried out with an Illumina HiSeq 2500. TCRdb passed the public sequencing reads through fastp at Q25 and MiXCR, retaining productive beta sequences. Here each entry gathers all rows of one CDR3 protein and keeps the most common genes and DNA. This sample comprises 500,000 to 550,000 distinct CDR3 sequences, around 21% of them detected only once. 2.5% to 3% of the sample goes to the ten largest clones. This sample was also put to use in a study of T cells expressing NK-cell markers. Reported in the second study: The TCR beta cDNA libraries were made using 5'RACE template switching, a step that added both a universal primer site and unique molecular identifiers.

The source material was CD4+ T cells sorted from PBMCs, sampled about 11 days after vaccination. These receptor sequences come from a middle-aged man who received an inactivated influenza vaccine. Donor details come from another sample of the same person, matched by shared clones.

This clonotype has just a few counts. This sequence joins TRBV7-2 and TRBJ2-1; 8 nucleotides match TRBD2. The germline V gene encodes CDR1 SGHTA and CDR2 FQGNSA. After removal of 5 bases from V and 8 bases from J, the junction contained 5 bases not matched to a gene. The CDR3 extends over 13 amino acids. CDR3 DNA: TGTGCCAGCAGCCCGGGAGGGCCCTATGAGCAGTTCTTC. Translation: CASSPGGPYEQFF.

This clonotype was counted between two and nine times. This chain connects TRBV28 to TRBJ1-5; D is unresolved. CDR1 is MDHEN, CDR2 SYDVKM, per germline. The CDR3 totals 11 residues. Trimming took off 5 bases at V and 7 bases at J, with 6 bases between the two ends. In DNA, the CDR3 is TGTGCCAGCAGTCGGTACCAGCCCCAGCATTTT. Translated: CASSRYQPQHF.

CDR3 protein: CASSLSGSGTHTDTQYF. The CDR3 DNA reads as TGTGCCAGCAGCTTAAGTGGTAGCGGGACGCACACAGATACGCAGTATTTT. The chain uses TRBV7-2 and TRBJ2-3, with TRBD2 identical over 8 bases. This CDR3 is 17 amino acids long. V was clipped by 2 bases and J by 2 bases; unmatched bases: 9. Germline V lookup: CDR1 SGHTA, CDR2 FQGNSA.

The chain employs TRBV11-2 and TRBJ1-1; no clear D. V was cut by 2 bases and J by 7 bases, with 11 bases left in between. Germline values: CDR1 SGHAT, CDR2 FQNNGV. The CDR3 extends over 13 amino acids. Written as DNA, the CDR3 is TGTGCCAGCAGCTTACTAGCTCGATTTGAAGCTTTCTTT. Its translation is CASSLLARFEAFF.

The chain couples TRBV20-1 to TRBJ2-1; D remains unclear. V lost 6 bases and J 3 bases, leaving 15 bases between the germline ends. CDR3 length: 14 residues. Germline CDR1 DFQATT, CDR2 SNEGSKA (reference sequence). CDR3 loop: CSANLDGGYNEQFF. The CDR3, as DNA: TGCAGTGCAAATTTAGACGGTGGCTACAATGAGCAGTTCTTC.

V and J are TRBV10-3 and TRBJ1-1; D gene uncertain. The CDR3 length is 13 residues. Germline CDR1 is ENHRY and CDR2 is SYGVKD. V was clipped by 4 bases and J by 1 base, with 7 bases between them. CDR3 in DNA: TGTGCCATCAGTGTCGACACGAACACTGAAGCTTTCTTT. The encoded protein is CAISVDTNTEAFF.

This clonotype was counted between two and nine times. The chain joins TRBV27 to TRBJ1-5; D is uncertain. The CDR3 contains 15 residues. Germline lookup yields CDR1 MNHEY and CDR2 SMNVEV (reference sequence). The V end lost 3 bases, the J end lost 0 bases, and 9 bases lay between the germline ends. CDR3 in amino acids: CASSFSGVSNQPQHF. CDR3 bases: TGTGCCAGCAGTTTTAGCGGTGTTAGCAATCAGCCCCAGCATTTT.

This clonotype was observed a few times. The V call is TRBV12-3 or TRBV12-4, the J call TRBJ1-6; 7 bases are shared with TRBD1. CDR3 length: 15 amino acids. J gave up 7 bases and V 3 bases, and 6 bases lay outside the gene matches. The DNA of the CDR3 is TGTGCCAGCAGTTTGGCAGGGGGAAGGAATTCACCCCTCCACTTT. This codes for CASSLAGGRNSPLHF.

This chain connects TRBV9 to TRBJ2-7; D not resolved. CDR3 length equals 14 residues. The ends were cut back, 0 bases at V and 3 bases at J, with 10 bases in the middle. Germline-derived CDR1 and CDR2 are SGDLS and YYNGEE. The CDR3 is CASSVASNSYEQYF. The CDR3 DNA reads TGTGCCAGCAGCGTAGCCTCAAACAGCTACGAGCAGTACTTC.

The V and J genes are TRBV12-3 or TRBV12-4 and TRBJ2-4; a weak D match, TRBD2 (7 bases). The CDR3 extends over 15 amino acids. V shed 5 bases and J shed 7 bases, with 18 bases lying between them. In DNA, the CDR3 is TGTGCCAGCAGTCCGACCTATAGGGGGGGGAACATTCAGTACTTC. It translates to CASSPTYRGGNIQYF.

This clonotype has a count of ten or more. This chain joins TRBV4-2 and TRBJ2-5; perhaps TRBD1 as D (6 bases). This CDR3 has 15 residues. V was pared by 2 bases and J by 2 bases, with 12 bases between. Germline assignment: CDR1 LGHNA and CDR2 YNFKEQ. The CDR3 sequence: CASSQTGTRQETQYF. The CDR3 DNA reads as TGTGCCAGCAGCCAAACCGGGACACGGCAAGAGACCCAGTACTTC.

This clonotype was seen repeatedly, ten times or more. This rearrangement joins TRBV6-2 or TRBV6-3 to TRBJ1-5; tentative D call: TRBD1 (5 bases). Trimming took off 6 bases at V and 4 bases at J, with 28 bases between the two ends. Germline V gene sequence: CDR1 MNHEY, CDR2 SVGEGT. The CDR3 extends over 19 amino acids. CDR3 bases: TGTGCCAGCAGCCCGGGCTCCGGGGCCGGACACCCGCTAAATCAGCCCCAGCATTTT. It codes for CASSPGSGAGHPLNQPQHF.

The chain is built from TRBV20-1 and TRBJ2-7; TRBD2 aligns across 7 bases. The CDR3 is 15 residues long. Per the germline V gene, CDR1 is DFQATT and CDR2 is SNEGSKA (reference sequence). With 3 bases clipped from V and 0 bases from J, the junction kept 8 bases outside the gene matches. The CDR3 DNA reads TGCAGTGCTAGGTCAGGACTAGAGGTCTCCTACGAGCAGTACTTC. Translated: CSARSGLEVSYEQYF.

For this clonotype: A much larger clonotype is one base distant, so this may be a read error. The rearrangement uses TRBV5-1 and TRBJ2-7; D gene unclear. The CDR3 totals 13 residues. Germline CDR1 SGHRS, CDR2 YFSETQ. CDR3 nucleotide sequence: TGCGCCAGCAGCTTGGGATATGCCTACGTGCAGTACTTC. It specifies CASSLGYAYVQYF.

V gene TRBV4-2 combines with J gene TRBJ2-3; 8 bases are shared with TRBD2. The CDR3 loop spans 18 amino acids. CDR1 and CDR2 from the germline V gene are LGHNA and YNFKEQ. V lost 5 bases to trimming and J lost 1 base; unmatched junction nucleotides: 14. CDR3 amino acids: CASSGHRGGSLGTDTQYF. DNA for the CDR3: TGTGCCAGCAGCGGACACCGCGGGGGGTCTCTCGGCACAGATACGCAGTATTTT.

The V call is TRBV20-1, the J call TRBJ1-5; no clear D. The CDR3 contains 14 residues. Germline V gene lookup returns CDR1 DFQATT and CDR2 SNEGSKA (reference sequence). Trimming left V 3 bases short and J 0 bases short, with 9 bases between. CDR3 DNA: TGCAGTGCTAGTAGCACAGCTAGCAATCAGCCCCAGCATTTT. Its translation: CSASSTASNQPQHF.

This clonotype was recorded at least ten times. A junction boundary mismatches the germline segment, possibly from a read error. The J gene is TRBJ2-2, the V gene TRBV18; D remains ambiguous. Germline V CDR1 and CDR2: KGHSH, LQKENI. CDR3 length: 13 amino acids. The CDR3 sequence: CASSPSNTGELFF. In DNA, the CDR3 is TGCGCCAGCAGCCCCAGTAACACCGGGGAGCTGTTTTTT. The complete variable domain, with remaining parts taken from reference TRBV18 and TRBJ2-2, reads NAGVMQNPRHLVRRRGQEARLRCSPMKGHSHVYWYRQLPEEGLKFMVYLQKENIIDESGMPKERFSAEFPKEGPSILRIQQVVRGDSAAYFCASSPSNTGELFFGEGSRLTVL.

The chain is built from TRBV6-1 and TRBJ1-1; D unresolved. The V gene's germline CDR1 is MNHNS and CDR2 SASEGT. The V end lost 5 bases, the J end lost 1 base, and 8 bases lay between the germline ends. The CDR3 is 13 residues long. The CDR3 here is CASSRPTNTEAFF. For the CDR3, the DNA is TGTGCCAGCAGTCGACCTACGAACACTGAAGCTTTCTTT.

The chain couples TRBV2 to TRBJ2-7; TRBD1 matches 7 bases. Germline V lookup: CDR1 SNHLY, CDR2 FYNNEI. The trim removed 6 bases at V and 4 bases at J, leaving 6 bases unmatched. The CDR3 runs to 13 residues. The chain's CDR3 is CASSRDSPYEQYF. The CDR3 bases are TGTGCCAGCAGCCGGGACAGTCCTTACGAGCAGTACTTC.

V gene TRBV5-1 combines with J gene TRBJ2-4, with a weak D call TRBD1 (5 bases). CDR1 is SGHRS, CDR2 YFSETQ, per germline. The CDR3 has 15 amino acids. Trimming pared 0 bases from V and 7 bases from J, leaving 14 bases between. The CDR3 DNA is TGCGCCAGCAGCTTGGAAGCAGGGATGGTTAACATTCAGTACTTC. This codes for CASSLEAGMVNIQYF.

The rearrangement uses TRBV5-1 and TRBJ2-2; D ambiguous. CDR3 size: 18 residues. V was trimmed by 0 bases and J by 0 bases, leaving 15 bases between them. Looked up from germline, CDR1 is SGHRS and CDR2 is YFSETQ. The chain's CDR3 is CASSLAAFPTANTGELFF. CDR3 DNA sequence: TGCGCCAGCAGCTTGGCGGCTTTTCCTACTGCGAACACCGGGGAGCTGTTTTTT.

The chain combines TRBV27 with TRBJ2-7, with D uncertain. The CDR3 has 16 amino acids. Germline V gene sequence: CDR1 MNHEY, CDR2 SMNVEV (reference sequence). V dropped 8 bases and J dropped 3 bases, with 23 bases sitting between them. The CDR3 coding sequence is TGTGCCAGCTCCCCCGGCGGCGCAGCGCCCTACTACGAGCAGTACTTC. This translates into CASSPGGAAPYYEQYF.

This clonotype was found many times. The rearrangement uses TRBV12-3 or TRBV12-4 and TRBJ2-1; 10 nucleotides align to TRBD2. The CDR3 covers 15 residues. J gave up 3 bases and V 6 bases, and 5 bases lay outside the gene matches. CDR3 sequence: CASSLLAGRYNEQFF. DNA for the CDR3: TGTGCCAGCAGCCTACTAGCGGGACGCTACAATGAGCAGTTCTTC.

The chain is built from TRBV20-1 and TRBJ2-7; no definite D call. The CDR3 is 12 residues long. V lost 6 bases and J lost 7, with 16 bases in between. The germline V gene encodes CDR1 DFQATT and CDR2 SNEGSKA (reference sequence). The CDR3 is CSALRQGREQYF. CDR3 nucleotide sequence: TGCAGTGCCCTACGACAAGGGCGGGAGCAGTACTTC.

This clonotype occurred many times. The chain links TRBV28 to TRBJ2-7; no firm D call. The CDR3 spans 12 residues. Trimming pared 6 bases from V and 6 bases from J, leaving 12 bases between. Germline values: CDR1 MDHEN, CDR2 SYDVKM. The CDR3 region is CASSIGSTEQYF. CDR3 sequence (DNA): TGTGCCAGCAGCATCGGGTCTACCGAGCAGTACTTC.

This chain links TRBV6-5 with TRBJ2-5, with D unclear. The germline gives CDR1 MNHEY, CDR2 SVGAGI. The CDR3 extends over 14 amino acids. Trimming took off 2 bases at V and 5 bases at J, with 12 bases between the two ends. DNA for the CDR3: TGTGCCAGCAGTTACAAGGGTCTGGTGGAGACCCAGTACTTC. It translates to CASSYKGLVETQYF.

This clonotype was seen only a few times. The V call is TRBV5-1, the J call TRBJ2-7; D is unresolved. In germline, CDR1 is SGHRS, CDR2 YFSETQ. With 1 base removed from V and 0 bases from J, the gap between germline ends came to 8 bases. CDR3 size: 14 residues. CDR3 amino acids: CASSLLAVSYEQYF. CDR3 DNA: TGCGCCAGCAGCTTGTTGGCCGTCTCCTACGAGCAGTACTTC.

The V call is TRBV4-2, the J call TRBJ2-7; TRBD2 matches 11 bases. From germline, CDR1 is LGHNA and CDR2 YNFKEQ. The CDR3 is made up of 17 amino acids. The V gene end was trimmed by 1 base and the J gene end by 0 bases; junction bases not matched to a gene: 5. The CDR3 DNA reads TGTGCCAGCAGCCAAGTCCTTGGACTAGCGGGCTCCTACGAGCAGTACTTC. Amino acid sequence: CASSQVLGLAGSYEQYF.